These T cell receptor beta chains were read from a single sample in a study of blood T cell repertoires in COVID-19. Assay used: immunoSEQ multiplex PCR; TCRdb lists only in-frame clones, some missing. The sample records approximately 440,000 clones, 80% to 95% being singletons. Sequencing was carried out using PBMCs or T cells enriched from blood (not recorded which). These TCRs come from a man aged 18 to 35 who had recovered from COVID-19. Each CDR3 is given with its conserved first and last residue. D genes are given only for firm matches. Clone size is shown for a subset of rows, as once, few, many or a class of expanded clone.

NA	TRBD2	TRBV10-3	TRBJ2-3	CAIISGTSGFDTQYF	TGTGCCATCATCTCCGGGACTAGCGGCTTCGATACGCAGTATTTT
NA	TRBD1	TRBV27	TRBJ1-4	CASRGGQRNEKLFF	TGTGCCAGCAGAGGGGGACAGAGAAATGAAAAACTGTTTTTT
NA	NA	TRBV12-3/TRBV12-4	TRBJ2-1	CASSTLRGDEQFF	TGTGCCAGCAGTACCCTCAGGGGGGATGAGCAGTTCTTC
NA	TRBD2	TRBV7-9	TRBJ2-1	CASSLRGRGDYNEQFF	TGTGCCAGCAGCTTAAGAGGGCGGGGGGACTACAATGAGCAGTTCTTC
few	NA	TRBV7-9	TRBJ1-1	CASMTGSEAFF	TGTGCCAGCATGACGGGGTCCGAAGCTTTCTTT
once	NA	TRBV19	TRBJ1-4	CASKRSGDEKLFF	TGTGCCAGCAAGCGCTCAGGGGATGAAAAACTGTTTTTT
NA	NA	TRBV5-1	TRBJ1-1	CASSGEGGTEAFF	TGCGCCAGCAGCGGTGAAGGGGGCACTGAAGCTTTCTTT
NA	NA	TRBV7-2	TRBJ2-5	CASSTRLIGETQYF	TGTGCCAGCAGCACTCGACTAATCGGGGAGACCCAGTACTTC
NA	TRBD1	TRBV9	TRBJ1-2	CASSTGTGGKAGYTF	TGTGCCAGCAGCACCGGGACAGGGGGTAAGGCTGGCTACACCTTC
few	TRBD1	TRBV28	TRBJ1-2	CATPGTANYGYTF	TGTGCCACCCCCGGGACAGCTAACTATGGCTACACCTTC
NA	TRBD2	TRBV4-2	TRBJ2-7	CASSRSTSGPYEQYF	TGTGCCAGCAGCCGATCGACTAGCGGACCCTACGAGCAGTACTTC
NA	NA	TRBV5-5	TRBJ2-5	CASSLGRTGNQETQYF	TGTGCCAGCAGCTTGGGACGGACGGGGAACCAAGAGACCCAGTACTTC
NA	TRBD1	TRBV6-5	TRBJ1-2	CASSSIGGSGYTF	TGTGCCAGCAGTTCCATAGGGGGCAGTGGCTACACCTTC
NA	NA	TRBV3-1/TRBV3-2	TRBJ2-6	CASSPKGPGSGANVLTF	TGTGCCAGCAGCCCCAAGGGGCCCGGGAGTGGGGCCAACGTCCTGACTTTC
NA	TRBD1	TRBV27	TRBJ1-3	CASSGTGLSGNTIYF	TGTGCCAGCTCCGGGACAGGGCTCTCCGGAAACACCATATATTTT
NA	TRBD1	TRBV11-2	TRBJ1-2	CASSSLTGTRDYGYTF	TGTGCCAGCAGCTCCTTGACAGGGACTAGGGACTATGGCTACACCTTC
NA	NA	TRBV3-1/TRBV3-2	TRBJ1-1	CASSQPGIGALDTEAFF	TGTGCCAGCAGCCAACCCGGAATAGGGGCCTTGGATACTGAAGCTTTCTTT
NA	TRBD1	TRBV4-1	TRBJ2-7	CASSQARDRVYEQYF	TGCGCCAGCAGCCAAGCTAGGGACAGAGTCTACGAGCAGTACTTC
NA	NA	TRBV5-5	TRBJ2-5	CASSRQAQETQYF	TGTGCCAGCAGTCGACAGGCCCAAGAGACCCAGTACTTC
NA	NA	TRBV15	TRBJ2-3	CATSRDPLGPTDTQYF	TGTGCCACCAGCAGAGATCCCCTGGGGCCCACAGATACGCAGTATTTT
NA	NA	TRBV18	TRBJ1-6	CASSPATDLNSPLHF	TGTGCCAGCTCACCCGCGACAGATCTCAATTCACCCCTCCACTTT
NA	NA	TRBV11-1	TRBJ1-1	CASSSRGLGTEAFF	TGTGCCAGCAGCTCCAGGGGCCTTGGGACTGAAGCTTTCTTT
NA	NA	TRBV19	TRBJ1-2	CASTPDSVYGYTF	TGTGCCAGTACCCCCGACAGCGTCTATGGCTACACCTTC
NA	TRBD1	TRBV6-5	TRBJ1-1	CASSSWDRLGGTEAFF	TGTGCCAGCAGTTCCTGGGACAGACTGGGGGGCACTGAAGCTTTCTTT
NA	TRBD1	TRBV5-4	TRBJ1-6	CASSPDRAPSPLHF	TGTGCCAGCAGCCCGGACAGGGCTCCCTCACCCCTCCACTTT
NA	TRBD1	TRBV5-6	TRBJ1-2	CASSYGQEVGYTF	TGTGCCAGCAGCTACGGACAGGAGGTTGGCTACACCTTC
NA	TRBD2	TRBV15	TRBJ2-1	CATSKGLAFYNEQFF	TGTGCCACCAGCAAGGGACTAGCCTTCTACAATGAGCAGTTCTTC
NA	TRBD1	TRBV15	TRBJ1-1	CATSRVNRGLENTEAFF	TGTGCCACCAGCAGAGTCAACAGGGGGCTTGAGAACACTGAAGCTTTCTTT
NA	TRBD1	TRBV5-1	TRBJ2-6	CASGTGQGDPGANVLTF	TGCGCCAGTGGGACGGGACAGGGGGATCCTGGGGCCAACGTCCTGACTTTC
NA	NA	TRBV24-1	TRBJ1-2	CATSDFRGGYTF	TGTGCCACCAGTGATTTTCGGGGGGGCTACACCTTC
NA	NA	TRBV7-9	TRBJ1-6	CASSLVGGDSPLHF	TGTGCCAGCAGCTTGGTAGGGGGGGATTCACCCCTCCACTTT
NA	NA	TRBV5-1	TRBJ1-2	CASSPLGKGEIYGYTF	TGCGCCAGCAGCCCTCTTGGCAAGGGAGAGATCTATGGCTACACCTTC
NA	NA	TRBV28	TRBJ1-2	CASSKQRTAHNYGYTF	TGTGCCAGCAGTAAACAACGGACAGCACACAACTATGGCTACACCTTC